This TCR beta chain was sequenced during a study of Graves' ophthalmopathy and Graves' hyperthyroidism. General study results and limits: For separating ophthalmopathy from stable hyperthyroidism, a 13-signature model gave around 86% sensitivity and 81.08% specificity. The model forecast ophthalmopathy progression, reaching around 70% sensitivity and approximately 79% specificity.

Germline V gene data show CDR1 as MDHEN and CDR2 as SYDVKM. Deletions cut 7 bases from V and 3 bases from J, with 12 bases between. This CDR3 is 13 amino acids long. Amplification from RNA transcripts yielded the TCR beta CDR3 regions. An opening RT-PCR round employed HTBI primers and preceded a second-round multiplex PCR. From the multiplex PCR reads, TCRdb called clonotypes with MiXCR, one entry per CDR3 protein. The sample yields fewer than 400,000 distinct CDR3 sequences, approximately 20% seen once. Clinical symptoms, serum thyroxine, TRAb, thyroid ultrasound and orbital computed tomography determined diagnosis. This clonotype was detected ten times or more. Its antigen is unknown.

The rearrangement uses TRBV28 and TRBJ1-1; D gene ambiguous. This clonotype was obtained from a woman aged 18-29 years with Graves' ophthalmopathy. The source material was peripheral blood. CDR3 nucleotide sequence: TGTGCCAGCATCCACCCGGGCCACACTGAAGCTTTCTTT. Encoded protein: CASIHPGHTEAFF. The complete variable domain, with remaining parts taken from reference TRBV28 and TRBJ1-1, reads DVKVTQSSRYLVKRTGEKVFLECVQDMDHENMFWYRQDPGLGLRLIYFSYDVKMKEKGDIPEGYSVSREKKERFSLILESASTNQTSMYLCASIHPGHTEAFFGQGTRLTVV.